The entry below gives a single TCR beta chain sequence along with its context. CDR1 and CDR2 (germline): SGHNT, YENEEA. Deletions cut 6 bases from V and 8 bases from J, with 13 bases between. The CDR3 covers 13 residues. The sample comes from a study of blood T cell repertoires in COVID-19. Across the whole study: The United States, Italy and Spain provided the acute and convalescent COVID-19 samples.

Exposed participants came across a COVID-19 case within 2 weeks before study entry. Measured with immunoSEQ multiplex PCR; TCRdb has only the in-frame clones, and not every one. Of some 240,000 clones in the sample, 88% are singletons; the top ten hold 3% to 3.5%. The sequencing input was PBMCs or T cells enriched from blood (not recorded which). V gene TRBV11-3 combines with J gene TRBJ1-4; tentatively, D is TRBD1 (5 bases). The TCR originated in a woman aged 40 to 55 who had been exposed to COVID-19. The CDR3: CASSLTVGEKLFF. The CDR3, as DNA: TGTGCCAGCAGTTTGACAGTAGGAGAAAAACTGTTTTTT.